The rows below give T cell receptor beta chains drawn from one sample of a study of tumour-infiltrating T cells in Burkitt lymphoma. The assay was immunoSEQ multiplex PCR, and TCRdb's table has in-frame clones only and misses some. Of 13,000 to 15,000 clones detected, roughly 80% appear once; the ten largest clones hold less than 9.5%. What was sequenced was tumor tissue. These receptors were obtained from a human donor with diffuse large B-cell lymphoma. Both conserved end residues are part of each CDR3. D genes are given only for firm matches. Size tells how often a clone was seen (once, few, many) or the class of an expanded clone, and some rows leave it out.

D gene: .
clone size: .
V gene: TRBV14
J gene: TRBJ1-3
CDR3 DNA: TGTGCCAGCAGCCAAAAGCGGACCTATGGTAACACCATATATTTT
CDR3 protein: CASSQKRTYGNTIYF

D gene: TRBD1
clone size: .
V gene: TRBV28
J gene: TRBJ1-2
CDR3 DNA: TGTGCCATCCTAATCTCCGGGACAGCGGATGGCTACACCTTC
CDR3 protein: CAILISGTADGYTF

D gene: .
clone size: .
V gene: TRBV7-6
J gene: TRBJ2-3
CDR3 DNA: TGTGCCAGCAGCTTATTCGCAGATACGCAGTATTTT
CDR3 protein: CASSLFADTQYF

D gene: .
clone size: .
V gene: TRBV20-1
J gene: TRBJ2-1
CDR3 DNA: TGCAGTGCTAGGAAGGTGGATGAGCAGTTCTTC
CDR3 protein: CSARKVDEQFF

D gene: .
clone size: .
V gene: TRBV29-1
J gene: TRBJ1-2
CDR3 DNA: TGCAGCGTTCCCCAGGAACGGGGCTACACCTTC
CDR3 protein: CSVPQERGYTF

D gene: .
clone size: .
V gene: TRBV25-1
J gene: TRBJ2-7
CDR3 DNA: TGTGCCAGCCGGCAAAGGTCGTACGAGCAGTACTTC
CDR3 protein: CASRQRSYEQYF

D gene: TRBD1
clone size: .
V gene: TRBV5-6
J gene: TRBJ1-1
CDR3 DNA: TGTGCCAGCAGCTTGGGCAACAGGGGGTACACTGAAGCTTTCTTT
CDR3 protein: CASSLGNRGYTEAFF

D gene: .
clone size: .
V gene: TRBV9
J gene: TRBJ1-2
CDR3 DNA: TGTGCCAGCGACCGTCAGCCAAGAAAGACCTATGGCTACACCTTC
CDR3 protein: CASDRQPRKTYGYTF

D gene: TRBD1
clone size: .
V gene: TRBV7-9
J gene: TRBJ2-7
CDR3 DNA: TGTGCCAGCCGGGACAGGCTCTTGGAGCAGTACTTC
CDR3 protein: CASRDRLLEQYF

D gene: .
clone size: few
V gene: TRBV5-6
J gene: TRBJ1-5
CDR3 DNA: TGTGCCAGCAGCTTCCGGGACGGTCAGCCCCAGCATTTT
CDR3 protein: CASSFRDGQPQHF

D gene: .
clone size: .
V gene: TRBV18
J gene: TRBJ1-3
CDR3 DNA: TGTGCCAGCTCACCGCAAGGAAACACCATATATTTT
CDR3 protein: CASSPQGNTIYF

D gene: TRBD2
clone size: once
V gene: TRBV6-8
J gene: TRBJ2-7
CDR3 DNA: TGTGCCAGCAGTTACGTTTTTCCTAGCGGGCCCCCCTACGAGCAGTACTTC
CDR3 protein: CASSYVFPSGPPYEQYF

D gene: TRBD1
clone size: .
V gene: TRBV6-4
J gene: TRBJ1-1
CDR3 DNA: TGTGCCAGCAGTGTAGACAGGGGTTCTGAAGCTTTCTTT
CDR3 protein: CASSVDRGSEAFF

D gene: TRBD2
clone size: .
V gene: TRBV2
J gene: TRBJ2-3
CDR3 DNA: TGTGCCAGCAGCGCCTCGACTAGCGGGAGGGGTAGGAGCACAGATACGCAGTATTTT
CDR3 protein: CASSASTSGRGRSTDTQYF

D gene: TRBD1
clone size: once
V gene: TRBV2
J gene: TRBJ1-3
CDR3 DNA: TGTGCCAGCAGTTTAGGGATACAGGGGGCCAGAAACACCATATATTTT
CDR3 protein: CASSLGIQGARNTIYF

D gene: .
clone size: .
V gene: TRBV29-1
J gene: TRBJ2-6
CDR3 DNA: TGCAGCGTTGGGAGAAGGACCTCTGGGGCCAACGTCCTGACTTTC
CDR3 protein: CSVGRRTSGANVLTF

D gene: .
clone size: .
V gene: TRBV25-1
J gene: TRBJ1-2
CDR3 DNA: TGTGCCAGCAGTGAGGACCGGCGGTATGGCTACACCTTC
CDR3 protein: CASSEDRRYGYTF

D gene: .
clone size: .
V gene: TRBV13
J gene: TRBJ1-2
CDR3 DNA: TGTGCCAGCAGCCCAGGACCGCGGGCGGGCTATGGCTACACCTTC
CDR3 protein: CASSPGPRAGYGYTF

D gene: TRBD1
clone size: .
V gene: TRBV11-2
J gene: TRBJ1-2
CDR3 DNA: TGTGCCAGCAGCCAAGTCTCTACAGGACAGGGAGGCTACACCTTC
CDR3 protein: CASSQVSTGQGGYTF

D gene: TRBD2
clone size: .
V gene: TRBV7-9
J gene: TRBJ2-1
CDR3 DNA: TGTGCCAGCAGGCGCCCCAGTGGCGGGAGCTACAATGAGCAGTTCTTC
CDR3 protein: CASRRPSGGSYNEQFF

D gene: .
clone size: few
V gene: TRBV20-1
J gene: TRBJ2-7
CDR3 DNA: TGCAGTGCTAGTGTAGCCTACGAGCAGTACTTC
CDR3 protein: CSASVAYEQYF

D gene: TRBD2
clone size: .
V gene: TRBV28
J gene: TRBJ2-7
CDR3 DNA: TGTGCCAGCAGGCGACTAGCGGGAGTGTCCTACGAGCAGTACTTC
CDR3 protein: CASRRLAGVSYEQYF

D gene: .
clone size: .
V gene: TRBV7-9
J gene: TRBJ1-1
CDR3 DNA: TGTGCCAGCAGCAGCGGGACACGCTACACTGAAGCTTTCTTT
CDR3 protein: CASSSGTRYTEAFF

D gene: .
clone size: .
V gene: TRBV12-5
J gene: TRBJ1-2
CDR3 DNA: TGTGCTAGTGGTTTGGCTCCCCCTGCCTATGGCTACACCTTC
CDR3 protein: CASGLAPPAYGYTF

D gene: .
clone size: once
V gene: TRBV15
J gene: TRBJ1-1
CDR3 DNA: TGTGCCACCAGCAGAGAAATTAACACTGAAGCTTTCTTT
CDR3 protein: CATSREINTEAFF

D gene: .
clone size: .
V gene: TRBV6-5
J gene: TRBJ2-1
CDR3 DNA: TGTGCCAGCAGTGATAGACAGGTCGACAATGAGCAGTTCTTC
CDR3 protein: CASSDRQVDNEQFF

D gene: .
clone size: .
V gene: TRBV6-5
J gene: TRBJ2-3
CDR3 DNA: TGTGCCAGCAGCAACCGAGCAGATACGCAGTATTTT
CDR3 protein: CASSNRADTQYF

D gene: .
clone size: .
V gene: TRBV5-4
J gene: TRBJ1-2
CDR3 DNA: TGTGCCAGCAGCAAAGTAAGGAGTGGGGGTAACTATGGCTACACCTTC
CDR3 protein: CASSKVRSGGNYGYTF

D gene: TRBD2
clone size: .
V gene: TRBV6-4
J gene: TRBJ2-3
CDR3 DNA: TGTGCCAGCAGTGACTCGGTGGCTAGCGGGACAGATACGCAGTATTTT
CDR3 protein: CASSDSVASGTDTQYF

D gene: .
clone size: .
V gene: TRBV11-2
J gene: TRBJ2-1
CDR3 DNA: TGTGCCAGCAGCTTAGAGGCAGGGTCATACTACAATGAGCAGTTCTTC
CDR3 protein: CASSLEAGSYYNEQFF

D gene: TRBD1
clone size: .
V gene: TRBV19
J gene: TRBJ1-4
CDR3 DNA: TGTGCCAGTAAACTAAACAGGGGACCTAATGAAAAACTGTTTTTT
CDR3 protein: CASKLNRGPNEKLFF

D gene: .
clone size: .
V gene: TRBV5-6
J gene: TRBJ1-5
CDR3 DNA: TGTGCCAGCAGCTTGACGTACCGGACGCGGGGCAATCAGCCCCAGCATTTT
CDR3 protein: CASSLTYRTRGNQPQHF

D gene: .
clone size: .
V gene: TRBV9
J gene: TRBJ1-1
CDR3 DNA: TGTGCCAGCAGCGAAGCGACAGAGAACACTGAAGCTTTCTTT
CDR3 protein: CASSEATENTEAFF

D gene: TRBD2
clone size: .
V gene: TRBV4-1
J gene: TRBJ2-1
CDR3 DNA: TGCGCCAGCAGCCAAGAAAGCGGGAGGGAATACAATGAGCAGTTCTTC
CDR3 protein: CASSQESGREYNEQFF

D gene: TRBD1
clone size: .
V gene: TRBV7-9
J gene: TRBJ1-4
CDR3 DNA: TGTGCCAGCAGCACGGACAGGGGGGTTGAAAAACTGTTTTTT
CDR3 protein: CASSTDRGVEKLFF

D gene: .
clone size: few
V gene: TRBV29-1
J gene: TRBJ2-3
CDR3 DNA: TGCAGCTTGCACAGCACAGATACGCAGTATTTT
CDR3 protein: CSLHSTDTQYF

D gene: .
clone size: .
V gene: TRBV28
J gene: TRBJ1-3
CDR3 DNA: TGTGCCAGCAGAGGGCAGATCTCTGGAAACACCATATATTTT
CDR3 protein: CASRGQISGNTIYF

D gene: .
clone size: .
V gene: TRBV6-5
J gene: TRBJ1-5
CDR3 DNA: TGTGCCAGCAGTTTTAATTCGGACAGCAGCAATCAGCCCCAGCATTTT
CDR3 protein: CASSFNSDSSNQPQHF

D gene: .
clone size: once
V gene: TRBV5-1
J gene: TRBJ2-2
CDR3 DNA: TGCGCCAGCAGCTTGGACGGTCGAAACACCGGGGAGCTGTTTTTT
CDR3 protein: CASSLDGRNTGELFF

D gene: TRBD1
clone size: once
V gene: TRBV10-3
J gene: TRBJ1-5
CDR3 DNA: TGTGCCATCAGTGAGTCCCGGACAGGGTTTGAAAGGGGCTATAGCAATCAGCCCCAGCATTTT
CDR3 protein: CAISESRTGFERGYSNQPQHF

D gene: .
clone size: once
V gene: TRBV6-5
J gene: TRBJ2-3
CDR3 DNA: TGTGCCAGCAGTCGAGCTGGGGCAAGCACAGATACGCAGTATTTT
CDR3 protein: CASSRAGASTDTQYF

D gene: .
clone size: .
V gene: TRBV10-1
J gene: TRBJ2-3
CDR3 DNA: TGCGCCAGCAGCCGTCGTACTGGTGGACACCTAGATACGCAGTATTTT
CDR3 protein: CASSRRTGGHLDTQYF

D gene: .
clone size: few
V gene: TRBV2
J gene: TRBJ1-4
CDR3 DNA: TGTGCCAGCACCCCAACTGGGGGACTGTTTTTT
CDR3 protein: CASTPTGGLFF

D gene: .
clone size: .
V gene: TRBV5-1
J gene: TRBJ1-2
CDR3 DNA: TGCGCCAGCAGCTTCCCGGGACGGGAAAACTATGGCTACACCTTC
CDR3 protein: CASSFPGRENYGYTF

D gene: .
clone size: .
V gene: TRBV6-5
J gene: TRBJ1-2
CDR3 DNA: TGTGCCAGCAGTTACAGAGGACAGAACTATGGCTACACCTTC
CDR3 protein: CASSYRGQNYGYTF

D gene: TRBD2
clone size: .
V gene: TRBV7-9
J gene: TRBJ2-4
CDR3 DNA: TGTGCCAGCAGCCCCCGACTAGCGGGAGGTGGTCTGGCCAAAAACATTCAGTACTTC
CDR3 protein: CASSPRLAGGGLAKNIQYF

D gene: TRBD2
clone size: .
V gene: TRBV7-9
J gene: TRBJ2-3
CDR3 DNA: TGTGCCAGCAGACCACCGGGACTAGCGGTTTATACGCAGTATTTT
CDR3 protein: CASRPPGLAVYTQYF

D gene: TRBD2
clone size: .
V gene: TRBV10-2
J gene: TRBJ2-1
CDR3 DNA: TGCGCCAGCAGTCGGCTAGCGGGAGAGGTTGAGCAGTTCTTC
CDR3 protein: CASSRLAGEVEQFF

D gene: .
clone size: .
V gene: TRBV28
J gene: TRBJ1-3
CDR3 DNA: TGTGCCAGCAGTTTAGGGGGTATCTCTGGAAACACCATATATTTT
CDR3 protein: CASSLGGISGNTIYF

D gene: TRBD2
clone size: .
V gene: TRBV29-1
J gene: TRBJ2-1
CDR3 DNA: TGCAGCGTTGAGGTAGCGGGAGAGGGCCAGTTCTTC
CDR3 protein: CSVEVAGEGQFF

D gene: .
clone size: .
V gene: TRBV5-1
J gene: TRBJ1-5
CDR3 DNA: TGCGCCAGCAGCGCCGGACAGACGTGGGGAGGTAGTCAGCCCCAGCATTTT
CDR3 protein: CASSAGQTWGGSQPQHF

D gene: .
clone size: .
V gene: TRBV30
J gene: TRBJ2-7
CDR3 DNA: TGTGCCTGGAGTGTAGATAGCCCCACGGTAGAGCAGTACTTC
CDR3 protein: CAWSVDSPTVEQYF

D gene: .
clone size: .
V gene: TRBV9
J gene: TRBJ1-2
CDR3 DNA: TGTGCCAGCAGCGTAGAGACCCCCGAGGGCTACACCTTC
CDR3 protein: CASSVETPEGYTF

D gene: .
clone size: .
V gene: TRBV19
J gene: TRBJ2-3
CDR3 DNA: TGTGCCAGTAGTATAGCGAACACAGATACGCAGTATTTT
CDR3 protein: CASSIANTDTQYF

D gene: TRBD1
clone size: medium-sized
V gene: TRBV11-2
J gene: TRBJ2-1
CDR3 DNA: TGTGCCAGCAGCTTAGCCCGGGACAGGGCTTACAATGAGCAGTTCTTC
CDR3 protein: CASSLARDRAYNEQFF

D gene: .
clone size: medium-sized
V gene: TRBV19
J gene: TRBJ1-1
CDR3 DNA: TGTGCCAGTAGGAGACCCAGGGTTGAGGGCACTGAAGCTTTCTTT
CDR3 protein: CASRRPRVEGTEAFF

D gene: .
clone size: once
V gene: TRBV5-4
J gene: TRBJ1-2
CDR3 DNA: TGTGCCAGCAGCCGGGGGGGGAGTGACTATGGCTACACCTTC
CDR3 protein: CASSRGGSDYGYTF

D gene: TRBD1
clone size: .
V gene: TRBV25-1
J gene: TRBJ1-2
CDR3 DNA: TGTGCCAGCAGAGAGACAGGGGGTAGATATGGCTACACCTTC
CDR3 protein: CASRETGGRYGYTF

D gene: .
clone size: .
V gene: TRBV27
J gene: TRBJ2-7
CDR3 DNA: TGTGCCAGCAGTTTCTACGATGGGGGCGAGCAGTACTTC
CDR3 protein: CASSFYDGGEQYF

D gene: TRBD2
clone size: .
V gene: TRBV19
J gene: TRBJ2-1
CDR3 DNA: TGTGCCACGAGAGCGGGGGTGTCCTACAATGAGCGGTTCTTC
CDR3 protein: CATRAGVSYNERFF